This is a list of T cell receptor beta chains from one sample in a study of T cells in Graves' hyperthyroidism and ophthalmopathy. TCRdb re-analysed the multiplex PCR reads in MiXCR, keeping a single row per CDR3 protein. The sample lists about 640,000 distinct CDR3 sequences, nearly 45% occurring once. What was sequenced was peripheral blood or thyroid tissue (not recorded which). These receptor sequences come from an adult man with Graves' disease, either hyperthyroidism or ophthalmopathy (not recorded which). Both conserved end residues are part of each CDR3. The order of the fields is CDR3 DNA, CDR3 protein, CDR3 length, J gene, clone size, D gene, V gene. The D gene is left open where the match is weak. Not all rows give a size; the values are once, few, many and, for expanded clones, a class.

CDR3nt: TGCAGCGTTGAATCTGGGGTCGAGCAGTACTTC; CDR3aa: CSVESGVEQYF; len: 11; j_gene: TRBJ2-7; abundance: -; d_gene: -; v_gene: TRBV29-1
CDR3nt: TGTGCCAGTAGTATCCGCGGGACAGGGGGCGAGGAGACCCAGTACTTC; CDR3aa: CASSIRGTGGEETQYF; len: 16; j_gene: TRBJ2-5; abundance: -; d_gene: TRBD1; v_gene: TRBV5-5
CDR3nt: TGTGCCAGCAGCTTAGCCTCAGGCTATGGCTACACCTTC; CDR3aa: CASSLASGYGYTF; len: 13; j_gene: TRBJ1-2; abundance: many; d_gene: -; v_gene: TRBV7-9
CDR3nt: TGTGCCACCAGGGTTGACAATGAGCAGTTCTTC; CDR3aa: CATRVDNEQFF; len: 11; j_gene: TRBJ2-1; abundance: few; d_gene: -; v_gene: TRBV24-1
CDR3nt: TGTGCCAGCGGCCCCCCGGGGCAGGAAGAGACCCAGTACTTC; CDR3aa: CASGPPGQEETQYF; len: 14; j_gene: TRBJ2-5; abundance: -; d_gene: -; v_gene: TRBV15
CDR3nt: TGTGCCAGCGCCACGGGGGCCCCTTCTGGAAACACCATATATTTT; CDR3aa: CASATGAPSGNTIYF; len: 15; j_gene: TRBJ1-3; abundance: -; d_gene: -; v_gene: TRBV2
CDR3nt: TGCAGTGCTAGCGGGCAGTACTTC; CDR3aa: CSASGQYF; len: 8; j_gene: TRBJ2-7; abundance: -; d_gene: -; v_gene: TRBV20-1
CDR3nt: TGCAGTGCTAGGGAGGACAGACTGACTTACTATGGCTACACCTTC; CDR3aa: CSAREDRLTYYGYTF; len: 15; j_gene: TRBJ1-2; abundance: few; d_gene: -; v_gene: TRBV20-1
CDR3nt: TGTGCCAGCAGCCAAGGGGTAGCGGGGGGGCTCTCAGAGACCCAGTACTTC; CDR3aa: CASSQGVAGGLSETQYF; len: 17; j_gene: TRBJ2-5; abundance: -; d_gene: TRBD2; v_gene: TRBV9
CDR3nt: TGTGCCAGCAGAGCGGACAGGGCTCAGCCCCAGCATTTT; CDR3aa: CASRADRAQPQHF; len: 13; j_gene: TRBJ1-5; abundance: many; d_gene: TRBD1; v_gene: TRBV2
CDR3nt: TGTGCCAGCAGTGAATTCGGGCAGTACTTC; CDR3aa: CASSEFGQYF; len: 10; j_gene: TRBJ2-7; abundance: -; d_gene: -; v_gene: TRBV2
CDR3nt: TGTGCCAGCAGAGAAGTACAGGCTTTCTTT; CDR3aa: CASREVQAFF; len: 10; j_gene: TRBJ1-1; abundance: many; d_gene: -; v_gene: TRBV2
CDR3nt: TGCGCCAGCAGCTTGAGGGCAGGAAATGAAAAACTGTTTTTT; CDR3aa: CASSLRAGNEKLFF; len: 14; j_gene: TRBJ1-4; abundance: -; d_gene: -; v_gene: TRBV5-1
CDR3nt: TGTGCCAGCAGTTACCGTCTGAGAGGGGGCGCGACCTACGAGCAGTACTTC; CDR3aa: CASSYRLRGGATYEQYF; len: 17; j_gene: TRBJ2-7; abundance: few; d_gene: TRBD1; v_gene: TRBV6-6
CDR3nt: TGTGCCAGCAGCGTATTGGGATCGTGGGAGACCCAGTACTTC; CDR3aa: CASSVLGSWETQYF; len: 14; j_gene: TRBJ2-5; abundance: many; d_gene: -; v_gene: TRBV9
CDR3nt: TGCAGCGTTGTGGTCATTGGGATGAGTGGGGGGAACACTGAAGCTTTCTTT; CDR3aa: CSVVVIGMSGGNTEAFF; len: 17; j_gene: TRBJ1-1; abundance: -; d_gene: -; v_gene: TRBV29-1
CDR3nt: TGTGCCAGCTCACCACCTTATGAGACCCAGTACTTC; CDR3aa: CASSPPYETQYF; len: 12; j_gene: TRBJ2-5; abundance: -; d_gene: -; v_gene: TRBV11-2
CDR3nt: TGTGCCAGCAGCCCCATAAGGGTTGGGCCCGCTAACTATGGCTACACCTTC; CDR3aa: CASSPIRVGPANYGYTF; len: 17; j_gene: TRBJ1-2; abundance: -; d_gene: -; v_gene: TRBV7-8
CDR3nt: TGTGCCAGCAGCTTAGCGACGGGTTTCGGTGGCTACACCTTC; CDR3aa: CASSLATGFGGYTF; len: 14; j_gene: TRBJ1-2; abundance: -; d_gene: -; v_gene: TRBV7-2
CDR3nt: TGTGCCAGCAGTCCGTCCTCAGCCGGGGGAGAGACCCAGTACTTC; CDR3aa: CASSPSSAGGETQYF; len: 15; j_gene: TRBJ2-5; abundance: -; d_gene: -; v_gene: TRBV12-3/TRBV12-4
CDR3nt: TGTGCCAGCAGTGTCGTAGAGGGGGCTGGCGAGCAGTACTTC; CDR3aa: CASSVVEGAGEQYF; len: 14; j_gene: TRBJ2-7; abundance: few; d_gene: TRBD1; v_gene: TRBV6-6
CDR3nt: TGTGCCAGCGTACGGGGGGCGCGATCGAACACCGGGGAGCTGTTTTTT; CDR3aa: CASVRGARSNTGELFF; len: 16; j_gene: TRBJ2-2; abundance: -; d_gene: -; v_gene: TRBV2
CDR3nt: TGTGCCAGCAGTGACGCGGGACAGGGTATAACTAATGAAAAACTGTTTTTT; CDR3aa: CASSDAGQGITNEKLFF; len: 17; j_gene: TRBJ1-4; abundance: -; d_gene: TRBD1; v_gene: TRBV2
CDR3nt: TGTGCCAGCAGCCAAGATCGGACTAGCGTCTCCTACGAGCAGTACTTC; CDR3aa: CASSQDRTSVSYEQYF; len: 16; j_gene: TRBJ2-7; abundance: -; d_gene: TRBD2; v_gene: TRBV14
CDR3nt: TGCAGTGCTAGAGGGACAGATTACGAGCAGTACTTC; CDR3aa: CSARGTDYEQYF; len: 12; j_gene: TRBJ2-7; abundance: -; d_gene: TRBD1; v_gene: TRBV29-1
CDR3nt: TGTGCCAGTAGTCACTCGGACCGGGACACCGGGGAGCTGTTTTTT; CDR3aa: CASSHSDRDTGELFF; len: 15; j_gene: TRBJ2-2; abundance: few; d_gene: -; v_gene: TRBV19
CDR3nt: TGTGCCAGCAGAAAAGGGGGCGATCAGCCCCAGCATTTT; CDR3aa: CASRKGGDQPQHF; len: 13; j_gene: TRBJ1-5; abundance: few; d_gene: TRBD1; v_gene: TRBV2
CDR3nt: TGCAGCGTTGAGGGGGACAGGGGGCGTAGCTATGGCTACACCTTC; CDR3aa: CSVEGDRGRSYGYTF; len: 15; j_gene: TRBJ1-2; abundance: -; d_gene: TRBD1; v_gene: TRBV29-1
CDR3nt: TGTGCCAGCAGCTTATGGAGGGGAAGCACTGAAGCTTTCTTT; CDR3aa: CASSLWRGSTEAFF; len: 14; j_gene: TRBJ1-1; abundance: -; d_gene: -; v_gene: TRBV11-2
CDR3nt: TGTGCCAGCAGCTTTAGGAGGCACTTCGACTATGGCTACACCTTC; CDR3aa: CASSFRRHFDYGYTF; len: 15; j_gene: TRBJ1-2; abundance: few; d_gene: -; v_gene: TRBV7-8
CDR3nt: TGTGCCAGCAGCTGGACAGGGTCTGGAAACACCATATATTTT; CDR3aa: CASSWTGSGNTIYF; len: 14; j_gene: TRBJ1-3; abundance: many; d_gene: TRBD1; v_gene: TRBV7-2
CDR3nt: TGTGCCAGCAGCGTAGGGGGCGCAAACTACGAGCAGTACTTC; CDR3aa: CASSVGGANYEQYF; len: 14; j_gene: TRBJ2-7; abundance: -; d_gene: -; v_gene: TRBV9
CDR3nt: TGTGCCAGCAGCGCAACAGGGTTTAATGAAAAACTGTTTTTT; CDR3aa: CASSATGFNEKLFF; len: 14; j_gene: TRBJ1-4; abundance: many; d_gene: -; v_gene: TRBV2
CDR3nt: TGTGCCAGCAGTGGAGGACATGGGAGTGTCATCTATGGCTACACCTTC; CDR3aa: CASSGGHGSVIYGYTF; len: 16; j_gene: TRBJ1-2; abundance: many; d_gene: -; v_gene: TRBV25-1
CDR3nt: TGTGCCAGCAGCGGACAGGTAACTAGCAATCAGCCCCAGCATTTT; CDR3aa: CASSGQVTSNQPQHF; len: 15; j_gene: TRBJ1-5; abundance: -; d_gene: TRBD1; v_gene: TRBV4-2
CDR3nt: TGTGCCAGCAGCCCCCCGTTTGGACTAGCGGGACAAGAGACCCAGTACTTC; CDR3aa: CASSPPFGLAGQETQYF; len: 17; j_gene: TRBJ2-5; abundance: -; d_gene: TRBD2; v_gene: TRBV7-9
CDR3nt: TGTGCCAGTAGTCCGACAGGGTCTGGAAATCAGCCCCAGCATTTT; CDR3aa: CASSPTGSGNQPQHF; len: 15; j_gene: TRBJ1-5; abundance: -; d_gene: TRBD1; v_gene: TRBV19
CDR3nt: TGCAGTGCGCGGGACAGTCACCTAGGGAATCAGCCCCAGCATTTT; CDR3aa: CSARDSHLGNQPQHF; len: 15; j_gene: TRBJ1-5; abundance: few; d_gene: TRBD1; v_gene: TRBV20-1
CDR3nt: TGTGCCAGTAATTCCGGGACAGGGCTGAACACTGAAGCTTTCTTT; CDR3aa: CASNSGTGLNTEAFF; len: 15; j_gene: TRBJ1-1; abundance: many; d_gene: TRBD1; v_gene: TRBV2
CDR3nt: TGTGCCAGCAGCCAAAAGTCCGAGCAGTACTTC; CDR3aa: CASSQKSEQYF; len: 11; j_gene: TRBJ2-7; abundance: many; d_gene: -; v_gene: TRBV7-9
CDR3nt: TGTGCCAGCAGCTTGAGTGAGGGAGCCAATAATCAGCCCCAGCATTTT; CDR3aa: CASSLSEGANNQPQHF; len: 16; j_gene: TRBJ1-5; abundance: few; d_gene: -; v_gene: TRBV7-2
CDR3nt: TGTGCCGGCAGCACCGGGACCGGTAACACTGAAGCTTTCTTT; CDR3aa: CAGSTGTGNTEAFF; len: 14; j_gene: TRBJ1-1; abundance: -; d_gene: -; v_gene: TRBV2
CDR3nt: TGTGCCAGCAGTCCGGACAGGGGGCTACGTGGCTACACCTTC; CDR3aa: CASSPDRGLRGYTF; len: 14; j_gene: TRBJ1-2; abundance: few; d_gene: TRBD1; v_gene: TRBV12-3/TRBV12-4
CDR3nt: TGTGCCAGTAGTATCGCCGGGACAGGGCGCCTCAGCGGCAATCAGCCCCAGCATTTT; CDR3aa: CASSIAGTGRLSGNQPQHF; len: 19; j_gene: TRBJ1-5; abundance: -; d_gene: TRBD1; v_gene: TRBV19
CDR3nt: TGTGCCAGCAGTTACACCCGACCGTCGGCACGTGAAAAACTGTTTTTT; CDR3aa: CASSYTRPSAREKLFF; len: 16; j_gene: TRBJ1-4; abundance: few; d_gene: -; v_gene: TRBV6-5
CDR3nt: TGTGCCAGCAGTGGGAAGTCCTATAATTCACCCCTCCACTTT; CDR3aa: CASSGKSYNSPLHF; len: 14; j_gene: TRBJ1-6; abundance: many; d_gene: -; v_gene: TRBV14
CDR3nt: TGTGCCAGTAGTTCCGGCAGGGCCAACGTCCTGACTTTC; CDR3aa: CASSSGRANVLTF; len: 13; j_gene: TRBJ2-6; abundance: -; d_gene: -; v_gene: TRBV19
CDR3nt: TGTGCCAGCAGTTCCGGAAGTCCAGAGACCCAGTACTTC; CDR3aa: CASSSGSPETQYF; len: 13; j_gene: TRBJ2-5; abundance: -; d_gene: -; v_gene: TRBV12-3/TRBV12-4
CDR3nt: TGCGCCAGCAGTGAGACAGGGCCAATGAGCAATCAGCCCCAGCATTTT; CDR3aa: CASSETGPMSNQPQHF; len: 16; j_gene: TRBJ1-5; abundance: many; d_gene: -; v_gene: TRBV10-2
CDR3nt: TGTGCCAGCAGCCCTACCAGGGTGGGACCTGTCGTGAACACTGAAGCTTTCTTT; CDR3aa: CASSPTRVGPVVNTEAFF; len: 18; j_gene: TRBJ1-1; abundance: -; d_gene: -; v_gene: TRBV7-6
CDR3nt: TGTGCCAGCAGCCCCTCTGGGGCCACAGATACGCAGTATTTT; CDR3aa: CASSPSGATDTQYF; len: 14; j_gene: TRBJ2-3; abundance: -; d_gene: -; v_gene: TRBV7-8
CDR3nt: TGTGCCAGCAGTCTCAGGGGAGTGTACGAGCAGTACTTC; CDR3aa: CASSLRGVYEQYF; len: 13; j_gene: TRBJ2-7; abundance: -; d_gene: -; v_gene: TRBV12-3/TRBV12-4
CDR3nt: TGTGCCAGCACCCCACGGGGAAGCAATCAGCCCCAGCATTTT; CDR3aa: CASTPRGSNQPQHF; len: 14; j_gene: TRBJ1-5; abundance: -; d_gene: -; v_gene: TRBV2
CDR3nt: TGTGCCACCAGCAGCGGGGCAGGGTCTTCCTACGAGCAGCACTTC; CDR3aa: CATSSGAGSSYEQHF; len: 15; j_gene: TRBJ2-7; abundance: -; d_gene: -; v_gene: TRBV15
CDR3nt: TGTGCCACCAGTGGAGGGACAGGGGGCGCGGGGCCCCAGCATTTT; CDR3aa: CATSGGTGGAGPQHF; len: 15; j_gene: TRBJ1-5; abundance: many; d_gene: TRBD1; v_gene: TRBV24-1